Listed here are 2 T cell receptor beta chains from one sample, sequenced in a study of blood T cell repertoires in COVID-19. Data came from immunoSEQ multiplex PCR; TCRdb stores just in-frame clones and leaves some out. This table has roughly 430,000 clones, roughly 84% appearing once. Sample: PBMCs or T cells enriched from blood (not recorded which). Source of these receptors: a woman in her late teens or twenties who had been exposed to COVID-19.

V is TRBV27 and J is TRBJ2-7; D is ambiguous. Per the germline V gene, CDR1 is MNHEY and CDR2 is SMNVEV (reference sequence). The CDR3 is 13 amino acids. The ends were cut back, 5 bases at V and 1 base at J, with 9 bases in the middle. Here the CDR3 reads CASSPGGSYEQYF. The CDR3 nucleotides are TGTGCCAGCAGTCCGGGTGGGTCCTACGAGCAGTACTTC.

This clone was picked up one time. The J gene is TRBJ2-7, the V gene TRBV4-2; 7 nucleotides align to TRBD1. The trim removed 4 bases at V and 6 bases at J, leaving 6 bases unmatched. Germline lookup yields CDR1 LGHNA and CDR2 YNFKEQ. CDR3 size: 13 residues. This CDR3 reads CASSRDRDGEQYF. CDR3 nucleotide sequence: TGTGCCAGCAGCCGAGACAGGGATGGCGAGCAGTACTTC.